A single sample gave rise to the 26 T cell receptor beta chains below, sequenced in a study of blood T cells in healthy people across ages. Sample-barcoded 5' priming and a J-beta primer mix drove a second PCR of 7 to 11 cycles. TCRdb used MiXCR to reprocess the 5' RACE reads, holding one entry per CDR3 protein. The data hold around 800,000 distinct CDR3 sequences, with approximately 48% observed a single time. Sequencing was carried out using blood. These receptors all come from a man in his 60s in good health.

This clonotype has just one count. The V and J genes are TRBV7-6 and TRBJ2-3; 8 bases agree with TRBD1. The CDR3 sequence is 15 residues long. V shed 6 bases and J 2 bases; nucleotides not matched to a gene: 7. Germline CDR1 SGHVS, CDR2 FNYEAQ. Here the CDR3 DNA reads TGTGCCAGCAGAACCGGGGACAGGATCACAGATACGCAGTATTTT. It encodes CASRTGDRITDTQYF.

In its sample, this clonotype was seen a few times. The rearrangement joins TRBV20-1 to TRBJ2-7; 9 bases are shared with TRBD2. The V segment lost 5 bases and the J segment 0 bases; nucleotides outside the gene matches: 14. The germline CDR1 and CDR2 sequences are DFQATT and SNEGSKA (reference sequence). This CDR3 is 17 amino acids long. In DNA, the CDR3 is TGCAGTGCTCAAGGCGGTAGCGGGGGCCTCAGCTCCTACGAGCAGTACTTC. Its translation: CSAQGGSGGLSSYEQYF.

This clonotype was seen a few times. This sequence joins TRBV12-3 or TRBV12-4 and TRBJ1-3; no clear D. The CDR3 contains 14 residues. The V gene lost 3 bases and the J gene lost 0 bases, with 6 bases spanning the gap. The CDR3 loop reads CASSLQSSGNTIYF. CDR3 nucleotides: TGTGCCAGCAGTTTGCAGAGCTCTGGAAACACCATATATTTT.

The V and J genes are TRBV5-1 and TRBJ2-7, with D tentatively TRBD1 (7 bases). CDR1 and CDR2 from the germline V gene are SGHRS and YFSETQ. The length of the CDR3 is 15 residues. The germline V and J ends were trimmed by 4 bases and 5 bases, with 19 bases remaining between them. The CDR3 nucleotides read TGCGCCAGCAGCGTGGGACAGCCGGGGGCCCACGAGCAGTACTTC. This encodes CASSVGQPGAHEQYF.

This clonotype was seen a few times. The rearrangement joins TRBV14 to TRBJ2-7; tentatively, D is TRBD2 (5 bases). The V and J ends lost 0 bases and 5 bases respectively, with 14 bases between them. Looked up from germline, CDR1 is SGHDN and CDR2 is FVKESK. This CDR3 comprises 15 residues. CDR3 in amino acids: CASSQEGRERDEQYF. The CDR3 coding sequence is TGTGCCAGCAGCCAAGAAGGCAGAGAGAGGGACGAGCAGTACTTC.

V usage is TRBV7-9 and J usage is TRBJ2-3; a possible D gene is TRBD1 (6 bases). V shed 1 base and J shed 2 bases, with 13 bases lying between them. The germline V gene encodes CDR1 SEHNR and CDR2 FQNEAQ (reference sequence). This CDR3 is 16 amino acids long. The CDR3 coding sequence is TGTGCCAGCAGCTTAGTGGTGGGGGCACACACAGATACGCAGTATTTT. Protein sequence: CASSLVVGAHTDTQYF.

This chain's CDR3 is CASTGIYEQYF. CDR3 nucleotide sequence: TGTGCCAGCACAGGGATATACGAGCAGTACTTC. This chain connects TRBV28 to TRBJ2-7; D possibly corresponds to TRBD1 (5 bases). Trimming removed 7 bases from V and 4 bases from J, with 8 bases in between. Germline CDR1 MDHEN, CDR2 SYDVKM. The length of the CDR3 is 11 residues.

This clonotype was found a few times. V and J are TRBV7-2 and TRBJ2-3; 8 bases are shared with TRBD1. The V segment lost 4 bases and the J segment 4 bases; nucleotides outside the gene matches: 10. The CDR3 contains 16 residues. The germline V gene encodes CDR1 SGHTA and CDR2 FQGNSA. The CDR3 DNA follows: TGTGCCAGCAGCTATGCTCTACAGGGGGGCGCAGATACGCAGTATTTT. It codes for CASSYALQGGADTQYF.

The rearrangement links TRBV7-6 to TRBJ2-7, with D tentatively TRBD2 (6 bases). With 5 bases removed from V and 1 base from J, the gap between germline ends came to 15 bases. Germline values: CDR1 SGHVS, CDR2 FNYEAQ. The CDR3 spans 15 residues. DNA of the CDR3: TGTGCCAGCAGCCCAAACGCGGGAAGATCCTACGAGCAGTACTTC. Protein sequence: CASSPNAGRSYEQYF.

This clonotype was seen just once. The chain employs TRBV7-9 and TRBJ2-3; no definite D call. There are 16 residues in the CDR3. V was shortened by 2 bases and J by 6 bases, with 18 bases between the two germline ends. Germline V lookup: CDR1 SEHNR, CDR2 FQNEAQ (reference sequence). CDR3 residues: CASSLPNLRVEDTQYF. CDR3 nucleotide sequence: TGTGCCAGCAGCTTACCCAACCTAAGGGTGGAGGATACGCAGTATTTT.

Regarding this clonotype: One end of the junction does not line up with germline, which may come from a read error. V usage is TRBV30 and J usage is TRBJ1-2; no clear D gene. CDR1 GTSNPN and CDR2 SVGIG come from the germline V gene (reference sequence). This CDR3 is built from 13 residues. CDR3 sequence: CVWSGGLDYGYTF. The CDR3 region has the DNA TGTGTCTGGAGTGGAGGGTTAGACTATGGCTACACCTTC.

There are many counts of this clonotype. This may be a read error, as it is one base from a much larger clone. The V call is TRBV5-1, the J call TRBJ2-5, with D perhaps TRBD2 (6 bases). Trimming took 7 bases from V and 11 from J, leaving 27 bases between them. There are 15 residues in the CDR3. Per germline, CDR1 SGHRS and CDR2 YFSETQ. CDR3 nucleotides: TGCGCCAGCTCCTTGTTGGGGACTCCGAGGAATGAGCAGTACTTC. Its translation: CASSLLGTPRNEQYF.

As DNA, the CDR3 is TGCAGTGCTAGAGATCCCGCGGGACAGGGAGCTCCCTACGAGCAGTACTTC. Protein: CSARDPAGQGAPYEQYF. This chain joins TRBV20-1 and TRBJ2-7; 9 bases agree with TRBD1. With V trimmed by 0 bases and J by 2 bases, 11 bases remained unmatched. This CDR3 is 17 amino acids long. The germline V gene has CDR1 DFQATT and CDR2 SNEGSKA (reference sequence).

The chain carries TRBV15 and TRBJ2-1, with 10 bases identical to TRBD2. Germline V gives CDR1 LNHNV, CDR2 YYDKDF (reference sequence). This CDR3 spans 16 amino acids. V was clipped by 3 bases and J by 5 bases; unmatched bases: 7. The CDR3 reads CATSRDLAGADNEQFF. CDR3 sequence (DNA): TGTGCCACCAGCAGGGACCTAGCGGGAGCGGACAATGAGCAGTTCTTC.

This rearrangement joins TRBV30 to TRBJ2-5; 8 bases align to TRBD1. V trimming: 3 bases; J trimming: 11 bases; junction bases outside the gene matches: 20. The CDR3 has 16 residues. Germline V CDR1 and CDR2: GTSNPN, SVGIG (reference sequence). The DNA for the CDR3 is TGTGCCTGGAGGTCAGCCTCAACAGGGGGTCTGTTGGGGCAGTACTTC. This translates into CAWRSASTGGLLGQYF.

This clonotype was detected only a few times. This sequence joins TRBV7-2 and TRBJ2-7; a weak D match, TRBD2 (6 bases). Trimming pared 5 bases from V and 3 bases from J, leaving 11 bases between. The CDR3 is made up of 13 amino acids. In germline, CDR1 is SGHTA, CDR2 FQGNSA. The CDR3 DNA follows: TGTGCCAGCAGCGGGGGGAAGGGCTACGAGCAGTACTTC. Encoded protein: CASSGGKGYEQYF.

The V call is TRBV3-1, the J call TRBJ2-1, with 7 bases identical to TRBD1. Germline CDR1 is LGHDT and CDR2 is YNNKEL (reference sequence). The ends lost 3 bases at V and 11 bases at J; junction bases unmatched: 1. This CDR3 spans 11 amino acids. The CDR3 is CASSQRGQQFF. CDR3 in DNA: TGTGCCAGCAGCCAGAGGGGGCAGCAGTTCTTC.

This clonotype was found a few times. The chain combines TRBV30 with TRBJ2-7, with a tentative D call TRBD1 (5 bases). Germline V gene data show CDR1 as GTSNPN and CDR2 as SVGIG (reference sequence). V shed 2 bases and J shed 3 bases, with 8 bases lying between them. CDR3 length: 12 amino acids. In DNA form, the CDR3 reads TGTGCCTGGAGTCCCACAGGCTACGAGCAGTACTTC. It translates to CAWSPTGYEQYF.

A remark on this clonotype: A junction end diverges from the germline sequence, so it may reflect a read error. The CDR3 reads CAGSQDYGYTF. The CDR3 nucleotides are TGTGCCGGCAGCCAAGACTATGGCTACACCTTC. The chain employs TRBV3-1 and TRBJ1-2; D is undetermined. This CDR3 comprises 11 residues. CDR1 is LGHDT, CDR2 YNNKEL, per germline (reference sequence).

The CDR3, as DNA: TGTGCCAGCAGTTTCCAAGGGGTTGGAAACATTCAGTACTTC. Protein product: CASSFQGVGNIQYF. The chain links TRBV27 to TRBJ2-4, with D tentatively TRBD1 (5 bases). The CDR3 has 14 amino acids. V lost 3 bases, J lost 6 bases, and 12 bases lay in between. CDR1 and CDR2 (germline): MNHEY, SMNVEV (reference sequence).

The J gene is TRBJ2-3, the V gene TRBV10-3; D is uncertain. Germline CDR1 reads ENHRY; CDR2 reads SYGVKD. The CDR3 loop spans 15 amino acids. Trimming left V 5 bases short and J 2 bases short, with 14 bases between. CDR3 DNA: TGTGCCATCAGTTTCTCTCAGGCTGACACAGATACGCAGTATTTT. Encoded protein: CAISFSQADTDTQYF.

This chain links TRBV28 with TRBJ2-7, with no clear D. This CDR3 has 14 amino acids. Germline assignment: CDR1 MDHEN and CDR2 SYDVKM. V lost 1 base to trimming and J lost 0 bases, with 7 bases between them. The chain's CDR3 is CASSLSPGSYEQYF. In nucleotides, the CDR3 is TGTGCCAGCAGTTTATCGCCGGGCTCCTACGAGCAGTACTTC.

This clonotype occurred a few times. J is TRBJ2-4 and V is TRBV7-2, with 7 bases identical to TRBD1. Germline loops: CDR1 SGHTA, CDR2 FQGNSA. V lost 3 bases and J lost 3; bases outside the gene matches: 5. The CDR3 runs 15 residues. The CDR3 here is CASSFDRVVKNIQYF. In nucleotides, the CDR3 is TGTGCCAGCAGCTTTGACAGGGTGGTCAAAAACATTCAGTACTTC.

The genes are TRBV6-2 or TRBV6-3 and TRBJ2-7, with 13 bases matching TRBD2. The CDR3 has 16 residues. Per the germline V gene, CDR1 is MNHEY and CDR2 is SVGEGT. J gave up 7 bases and V 8 bases, and 14 bases lay outside the gene matches. The CDR3 sequence: CASVPTWGLAGKEQYF. CDR3 in DNA: TGTGCCAGCGTGCCCACCTGGGGACTAGCGGGGAAGGAGCAGTACTTC.

CDR3 DNA sequence: TGTGCCAGCAGAACTAGCGGATATAGTCCTGATACGCAGTATTTT. Protein: CASRTSGYSPDTQYF. This chain links TRBV6-2 or TRBV6-3 with TRBJ2-3, with 8 bases matching TRBD2. With 6 bases clipped from V and 6 bases from J, the junction kept 11 bases outside the gene matches. The CDR3 runs to 15 residues. Germline V lookup: CDR1 MNHEY, CDR2 SVGEGT.

CDR3 protein: CASSSSGTTTAEQFF. In nucleotides, the CDR3 is TGTGCCAGCAGCTCTAGCGGGACAACCACGGCTGAGCAGTTCTTC. This rearrangement joins TRBV7-2 to TRBJ2-1; 9 bases match TRBD2. J lost 9 bases, V lost 4 bases, and 10 bases had no gene match. This CDR3 has 15 amino acids. Germline V gene data show CDR1 as SGHTA and CDR2 as FQGNSA.